This TCR beta chain came from a study of CD4 T cells in relation to SARS-CoV-2 and coronaviruses. CD4+ T cells from unexposed donors were obtained before the COVID-19 pandemic (2011-2018). CD4+ T cells were isolated from the cells after around 11 days of culture. The protocol was immunoSEQ multiplex PCR, while the TCRdb copy is restricted to in-frame clones and leaves out a portion. The sample yields around 28,000 clones, roughly 69% seen once. Points on this clone: Its specificity is unknown.

Germline CDR1 is SGHRS and CDR2 is YFSETQ. The V end lost 1 base, the J end lost 3 bases, and 10 bases lay between the germline ends. This CDR3 contains 15 residues. Sequencing was done on a sample of CD4+ T cells from PBMCs, cultured in vitro. The chain employs TRBV5-1 and TRBJ1-4, with TRBD1 as a possible D gene (5 bases). The receptor was derived from a human donor in good health. Written as DNA, the CDR3 is TGCGCCAGCAGCTTGTATCAGGGACCTAATGAAAAACTGTTTTTT. Translated: CASSLYQGPNEKLFF.